The 12 T cell receptor beta chains reported below all come from one sample, sequenced in a study of T cell repertoires in cytomegalovirus infection. Via MiXCR, TCRdb re-called the reads, giving one row per CDR3 protein. Seen here are hundreds of thousands of distinct CDR3 sequences, 24% observed once, and the top ten hold approximately 8%. Sequenced input: CD8+ T cells from PBMCs. The receptors were gathered from a human donor in good health (CMV status not recorded). Some clones in this sample may be carry-over from other donors' samples.

This clonotype was seen a handful of times. This chain uses TRBV7-9 with TRBJ2-7; no clear D. Germline lookup yields CDR1 SEHNR and CDR2 FQNEAQ (reference sequence). V was cut by 4 bases and J by 2 bases, with 9 bases left in between. The CDR3 has 13 amino acids. DNA of the CDR3: TGTGCCAGCAGCTCCGCCGATACCTACGAGCAGTACGTC. It translates to CASSSADTYEQYV.

The rearrangement links TRBV20-1 to TRBJ2-4, with a tentative D call TRBD2 (5 bases). The CDR3 runs to 15 residues. V lost 0 bases and J 7 bases, leaving 16 bases between the germline ends. Germline V gene lookup returns CDR1 DFQATT and CDR2 SNEGSKA (reference sequence). CDR3 in DNA: TGCAGTGCTAGAGATCCAAGGCGGGCCGGGAACATTCAGTACTTC. Translated, it gives CSARDPRRAGNIQYF.

The chain recombines TRBV12-3 or TRBV12-4 with TRBJ2-2, with D uncertain. V lost 7 bases and J 7 bases, leaving 19 bases between the germline ends. This CDR3 contains 15 residues. The chain's CDR3 is CASIPVGSINGELFF. The CDR3 DNA reads as TGTGCCAGCATCCCTGTGGGGTCTATCAACGGGGAGCTGTTTTTT.

This clonotype has ten or more counts. In DNA form, the CDR3 reads TGTGCCAGCAGCCATCCAAGAACTGCCGGGACTACCGGGGAGCTGTTTTTT. Its protein is CASSHPRTAGTTGELFF. The genes are TRBV7-9 and TRBJ2-2, with D perhaps matching TRBD2 (6 bases). The CDR3 totals 17 residues. Per germline, CDR1 SEHNR and CDR2 FQNEAQ (reference sequence). V was cut by 5 bases and J by 5 bases, with 21 bases left in between.

This clonotype was counted a few times. V usage is TRBV6-1 and J usage is TRBJ1-2; D ambiguous. Deletions cut 2 bases from V and 3 bases from J, with 7 bases between. This CDR3 region has 13 residues. CDR1 and CDR2 from the germline V gene are MNHNS and SASEGT. This CDR3 reads CASSERRYYGYTF. As DNA, the CDR3 is TGTGCCAGCAGTGAAAGACGGTACTATGGCTACACCTTC.

This clonotype was seen a few times. The chain links TRBV4-3 to TRBJ1-6; D is ambiguous. The CDR3 runs 16 residues. Trimming removed 4 bases at V and 7 bases at J, with 17 bases between. The V gene's germline CDR1 is LGHNA and CDR2 YSLEER. The CDR3 DNA reads TGCGCCAGCAGCCTGAGAACGGAGGTTGGGAATTCACCCCTCCACTTT. It translates to CASSLRTEVGNSPLHF.

The gene calls are TRBV29-1 and TRBJ1-1; tentatively, D is TRBD1 (5 bases). The CDR3 loop spans 11 amino acids. CDR1 is SQVTM, CDR2 ANQGSEA, per germline. CDR3 nucleotides: TGCATCCCCGGGACGAACACTGAAGCTTTCTTT. This gives the protein CIPGTNTEAFF.

The chain has TRBV25-1 and TRBJ1-1, with D unresolved. This CDR3 has 16 residues. CDR1 and CDR2 (germline): MGHDK, SYGVNS. V was pared by 4 bases and J by 0 bases, with 15 bases between. CDR3: CASSGSRGGLNTEAFF. Written as DNA, the CDR3 is TGTGCCAGCAGTGGATCGAGAGGAGGGCTGAACACTGAAGCTTTCTTT.

There are many counts of this clonotype. The CDR3 sequence is CASSLSQSSGNTIYF. CDR3 coding DNA: TGTGCCAGCAGCTTAAGCCAGAGCTCTGGAAACACCATATATTTT. V is TRBV7-9 and J is TRBJ1-3, with no clear D. CDR1 is SEHNR, CDR2 FQNEAQ, per germline (reference sequence). Trimming left V 2 bases short and J 0 bases short, with 8 bases between. This CDR3 contains 15 residues.

The sample holds many counts of this clonotype. The J gene is TRBJ2-7, the V gene TRBV7-6; tentatively, D is TRBD1 or TRBD2 (5 bases each). Per the germline V gene, CDR1 is SGHVS and CDR2 is FNYEAQ. The CDR3 is made up of 14 amino acids. V was cut by 7 bases and J by 2 bases, with 15 bases left in between. DNA for the CDR3: TGTGCCAGCAAAAAAAAAGGGGACCCCTACGAGCAGTACGTC. Amino acids: CASKKKGDPYEQYV.

The rearrangement uses TRBV6-2 or TRBV6-3 and TRBJ2-1; 11 bases map to TRBD1. Trimming at V came to 0 bases and at J to 5 bases, leaving 3 bases not matched to a gene. CDR3 length equals 16 residues. The germline CDR1 and CDR2 sequences are MNHEY and SVGEGT. CDR3 amino acids: CASSYSRTGGNNEQFF. CDR3 sequence (DNA): TGTGCCAGCAGTTACTCTAGGACAGGGGGCAACAATGAGCAGTTCTTC.

This clonotype has only a few counts. The V call is TRBV28, the J call TRBJ2-5; perhaps TRBD2 as D (6 bases). Trimming left V 6 bases short and J 5 bases short, with 19 bases between. The CDR3 has 15 residues. Germline V gene sequence: CDR1 MDHEN, CDR2 SYDVKM. For the CDR3, the DNA is TGTGCCAGCAGACTAAACCCGGGACTTGGGGAGACCCAGTACTTC. It codes for CASRLNPGLGETQYF.